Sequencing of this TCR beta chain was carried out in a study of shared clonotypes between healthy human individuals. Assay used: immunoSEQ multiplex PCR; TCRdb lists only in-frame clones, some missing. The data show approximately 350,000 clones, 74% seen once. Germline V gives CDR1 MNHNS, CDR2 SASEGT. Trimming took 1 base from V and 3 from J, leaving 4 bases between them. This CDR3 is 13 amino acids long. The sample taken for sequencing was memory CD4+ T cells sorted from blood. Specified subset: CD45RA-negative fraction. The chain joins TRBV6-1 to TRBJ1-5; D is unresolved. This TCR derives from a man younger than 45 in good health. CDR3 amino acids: CASSEGLNQPQHF. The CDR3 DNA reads TGTGCCAGCAGTGAAGGTCTCAATCAGCCCCAGCATTTT.